This entry is about one T cell receptor beta chain. Its antigen is unidentified. An end of the junction does not agree with germline; a read error may underlie this. Generated by immunoSEQ multiplex PCR, the TCRdb table keeps only in-frame clones and is missing some. The sample carries under 30,000 clones, roughly 97% recorded once. The sorted conventional CD4 T cells were gated as CD4+CD127+. Germline CDR1 MRHNA, CDR2 SNTAGT. This CDR3 region has 11 residues. These data originate in a study of B cell selection in AIRE deficiency. Overall study findings and caveats: Patient Tconv cells held around a third of Treg sequences shared by healthy donors. Shorter CDR3s marked shared Treg sequences, biased toward few non-templated insertions. Tconv and Treg cells from AIRE-deficient patients resembled healthy donors in TCRBV usage, CDR3 length and diversity.

The V and J genes are TRBV6-4 and TRBJ2-1; 7 positions match TRBD2. The sequencing sample was made of conventional CD4+ T cells sorted from PBMCs. This TCR was recovered from a human donor with AIRE deficiency. The CDR3, as DNA: TGTGCCAGCGGACGGGGGGAAACCCTGATCTTC. Translated, it gives CASGRGETLIF.